This is a list of T cell receptor beta chains from one sample in a study of a mutant IDH1 vaccine in newly diagnosed glioma. Sequencing was performed with immunoSEQ multiplex PCR; in TCRdb, only in-frame clones are kept and a portion is missing. The sample lists roughly 51,000 clones, roughly 82% occurring once. Antigens of these TCRs are unknown. This material consisted of PBMCs, taken from a glioma patient whose treatment included an IDH1 peptide vaccine. The receptors derive from a woman younger than 35 with glioma. Some clones in this sample may be carry-over from other donors' samples. Both conserved end residues are part of each CDR3. The D gene is left open where the match is weak. The size entry is marked missing in some rows and otherwise reads once, few, many or a size class.

-,TRBJ2-5,TRBV2,-,TGTGCCAGCAGACGGGACCAGGTAGAGACCCAGTACTTC,CASRRDQVETQYF
once,TRBJ2-3,TRBV15,TRBD2,TGTGCCACCGCCCCCGGGACTAGCGATGGTACGCAGTATTTT,CATAPGTSDGTQYF
-,TRBJ2-7,TRBV6-5,TRBD1,TGTGCCAGCAGCTACGGGACAGAGAGTGCCGAGCAGTACTTC,CASSYGTESAEQYF
-,TRBJ1-5,TRBV6-5,TRBD1,TGTGCCAGCACCCAGGGGGGTTCCAATCAGCCCCAGCATTTT,CASTQGGSNQPQHF
-,TRBJ2-5,TRBV6-5,TRBD2,TGTGCCAGCAGTCGGACTAGCGGAACCCAAGAGACCCAGTACTTC,CASSRTSGTQETQYF
-,TRBJ2-5,TRBV19,-,TGTGCCAGTAGTATTGAGGATTCGGAGACCCAGTACTTC,CASSIEDSETQYF
-,TRBJ1-4,TRBV5-4,TRBD1,TGTGCCAGCAGCTTACAGGGGGGGAAGGAAAAACTGTTTTTT,CASSLQGGKEKLFF
-,TRBJ2-1,TRBV25-1,TRBD2,TGTGCGACTAGCGGGAATGAGCAGTTCTTC,CATSGNEQFF
few,TRBJ1-1,TRBV5-4,TRBD1,TGTGCCAGCAGCTCCGGACAGGATGGCACTGAAGCTTTCTTT,CASSSGQDGTEAFF
-,TRBJ1-3,TRBV6-5,TRBD1,TGTGCCAGCAGCCGACAGGGGGTTGGAAACACCATATATTTT,CASSRQGVGNTIYF
once,TRBJ1-4,TRBV19,TRBD1,TGTGCCAGTAGTTTTCAACAGGGGGCCACTAATGAAAAACTGTTTTTT,CASSFQQGATNEKLFF
few,TRBJ1-5,TRBV6-5,-,TGTGCCAGCGGCAGACTTAGCAATCAGCCCCAGCATTTT,CASGRLSNQPQHF
-,TRBJ1-5,TRBV7-9,TRBD1,TGTGCCAGCAGCGTAGACAGGGGCAATCAGCCCCAGCATTTT,CASSVDRGNQPQHF
few,TRBJ1-2,TRBV29-1,TRBD1,TGCAGCGTTCACGGTGAGGGGGCCGGTGGCTACACCTTC,CSVHGEGAGGYTF
-,TRBJ2-7,TRBV5-1,-,TGCGCCAGCAGCTCACAAGTAGGTCACTACGAGCAGTACTTC,CASSSQVGHYEQYF
-,TRBJ1-1,TRBV4-3,-,TGCGCCAGCAGCCAAGATGGAGACACGAACACTGAAGCTTTCTTT,CASSQDGDTNTEAFF
-,TRBJ2-7,TRBV7-8,-,TGTGCCAGCAGCTTAGGCGCCACCGCCTACGAGCAGTACTTC,CASSLGATAYEQYF
-,TRBJ2-1,TRBV5-6,TRBD2,TGTGCCAGCAGCTTCCCCAATGTAGGGACTAGCGGAAGCAATGAGCAGTTCTTC,CASSFPNVGTSGSNEQFF
-,TRBJ1-1,TRBV7-6,TRBD1,TGTGCCAGCAGCTTTACAGGGGGCAGGTCTGAAGCTTTCTTT,CASSFTGGRSEAFF
-,TRBJ2-5,TRBV30,-,TGTGCCTGGAGCCGGGGTGGGTTCGAGACCCAGTACTTC,CAWSRGGFETQYF
-,TRBJ2-6,TRBV7-9,-,TGTGCCAGCAGCTTAACGTCCTCTGGGGCCAACGTCCTGACTTTC,CASSLTSSGANVLTF
few,TRBJ1-1,TRBV5-1,-,TGCGCCAGCAGCTTGGCCTTTGACAGGGAAGCTTTCTTT,CASSLAFDREAFF
-,TRBJ2-2,TRBV29-1,-,TGCAGCGTTGAAGGACCAGGGGTTAGCGGCACCGGGGAGCTGTTTTTT,CSVEGPGVSGTGELFF
-,TRBJ2-7,TRBV5-1,TRBD1,TGCGCCAGCAGCTTGATGGACAGGGGATACGAGCAGTACTTC,CASSLMDRGYEQYF
-,TRBJ1-2,TRBV10-3,TRBD1,TGTGCCATCACCGCGGACAGGGGCAGTTATGGCTACACCTTC,CAITADRGSYGYTF
-,TRBJ1-5,TRBV27,TRBD1,TGTGCCAGCAGTTTCAGGGCGGCGGCAGGGGGCCTTTATAGCAATCAGCCCCAGCATTTT,CASSFRAAAGGLYSNQPQHF
-,TRBJ2-7,TRBV10-3,-,TGTGCCATCAGTGAGCCACGAGGGGAGCAGTACTTC,CAISEPRGEQYF
once,TRBJ2-1,TRBV9,-,TGTGCCAGCAGCTCCGCCATCGGGCAGCTCAATGAGCAGTTCTTC,CASSSAIGQLNEQFF
-,TRBJ2-2,TRBV2,TRBD1,TGTGCCAGCAGGGTGGGACAGGGGGGGACCATTAACACCGGGGAGCTGTTTTTT,CASRVGQGGTINTGELFF
-,TRBJ1-2,TRBV4-1,TRBD1,TGCGCCAGCAGCCATCCGGGACAGGGCCACTATGGCTACACCTTC,CASSHPGQGHYGYTF
-,TRBJ1-2,TRBV5-1,TRBD1,TGCGCCAGCAGCTTTGGGGACAGGGAAGAAGGCTACACCTTC,CASSFGDREEGYTF
-,TRBJ2-7,TRBV5-4,-,TGTGCCAGCAGCTTCCGGGATGACTACGAGCAGTACTTC,CASSFRDDYEQYF
-,TRBJ1-4,TRBV10-3,-,TGTGCCATCAGTGAGTCTGGACAGACTAATGAAAAACTGTTTTTT,CAISESGQTNEKLFF
-,TRBJ2-7,TRBV19,TRBD1,TGTGCCAGTAGTATTCTTCCAGGGGGCATGATCGAGCAGTACTTC,CASSILPGGMIEQYF
-,TRBJ1-3,TRBV5-8,-,TGTGCCAGCAGCCAGAGGTTCTCTGGAAACACCATATATTTT,CASSQRFSGNTIYF
-,TRBJ1-4,TRBV2,-,TGTGCCAGCAGTGTGGGGGAGCTTAGGGAAAAACTGTTTTTT,CASSVGELREKLFF
-,TRBJ1-2,TRBV30,-,TGTGTCTGGAGAAGGCCGATTCGTTCCTATGGCTACACCTTC,CVWRRPIRSYGYTF
-,TRBJ1-2,TRBV4-1,-,TGCGCCAGCAGCCAAGAGATTCGCTGGATTACTAACTATGGCTACACCTTC,CASSQEIRWITNYGYTF
-,TRBJ1-1,TRBV7-3,-,TGTGCCAGCAGCCAGACAGGATCTGGGTACACTGAAGCTTTCTTT,CASSQTGSGYTEAFF
-,TRBJ1-2,TRBV6-5,-,TGTGCCAGCAAGGAGGGGGGAGGCTACACCTTC,CASKEGGGYTF
-,TRBJ2-5,TRBV9,TRBD1,TGTGCCAGCAGCGCACGACAGGGGTCGGGAGAGACCCAGTACTTC,CASSARQGSGETQYF
few,TRBJ1-5,TRBV28,TRBD1,TGTGCCAGCAGACACACGACAGGGGGGAATCTGGTTAGCAATCAGCCCCAGCATTTT,CASRHTTGGNLVSNQPQHF
-,TRBJ2-5,TRBV5-1,-,TGCGCCAGCAGCTTGATGGTCAGAGACCAAGAGACCCAGTACTTC,CASSLMVRDQETQYF
-,TRBJ1-2,TRBV27,-,TGTGCCAGCAGTTTAGGGGGAGGGAAGGGCTACACCTTC,CASSLGGGKGYTF